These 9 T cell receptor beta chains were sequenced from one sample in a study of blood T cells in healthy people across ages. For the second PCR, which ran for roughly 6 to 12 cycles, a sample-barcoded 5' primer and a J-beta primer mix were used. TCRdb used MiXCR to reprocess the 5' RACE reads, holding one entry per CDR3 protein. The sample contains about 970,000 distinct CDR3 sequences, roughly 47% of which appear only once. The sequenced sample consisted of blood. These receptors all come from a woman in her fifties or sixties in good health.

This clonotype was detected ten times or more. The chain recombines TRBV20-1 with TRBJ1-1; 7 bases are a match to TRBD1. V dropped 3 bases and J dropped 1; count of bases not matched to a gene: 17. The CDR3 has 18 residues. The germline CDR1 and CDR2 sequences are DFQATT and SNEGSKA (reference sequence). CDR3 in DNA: TGCAGTGCTAGCGCACCCGGGACAGCTGACTTTGGGAACACTGAAGCTTTCTTT. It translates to CSASAPGTADFGNTEAFF.

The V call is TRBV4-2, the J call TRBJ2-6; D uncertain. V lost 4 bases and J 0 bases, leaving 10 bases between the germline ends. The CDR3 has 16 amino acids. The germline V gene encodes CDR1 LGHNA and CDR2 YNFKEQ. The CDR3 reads CASSLQTVSGANVLTF. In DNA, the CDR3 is TGTGCCAGCAGCCTCCAGACGGTCTCTGGGGCCAACGTCCTGACTTTC.

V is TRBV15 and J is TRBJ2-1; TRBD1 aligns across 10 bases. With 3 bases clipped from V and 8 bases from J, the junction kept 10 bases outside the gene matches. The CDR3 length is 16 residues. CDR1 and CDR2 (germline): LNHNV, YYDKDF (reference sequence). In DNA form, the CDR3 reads TGTGCCACCAGCAGGGAAGACAGGGGGCTTTTGGATGAGCAGTTCTTC. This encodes CATSREDRGLLDEQFF.

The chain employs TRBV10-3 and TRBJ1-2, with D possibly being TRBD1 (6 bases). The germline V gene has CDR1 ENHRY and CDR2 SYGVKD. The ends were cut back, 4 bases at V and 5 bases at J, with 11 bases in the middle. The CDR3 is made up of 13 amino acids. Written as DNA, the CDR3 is TGTGCCATCAGTGTCACACAGGGATATGGCTACACCTTC. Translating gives CAISVTQGYGYTF.

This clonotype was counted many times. The CDR3 DNA reads TGCAGCGTTGCCGCTAGCGGTACCTACGAGCAGTACTTC. Translating it yields CSVAASGTYEQYF. The rearrangement joins TRBV29-1 to TRBJ2-7; 7 nucleotides line up with TRBD2. The CDR3 consists of 13 residues. CDR1 and CDR2 from the germline V gene are SQVTM and ANQGSEA. V gave up 4 bases and J gave up 2 bases; unmatched junction bases: 5.

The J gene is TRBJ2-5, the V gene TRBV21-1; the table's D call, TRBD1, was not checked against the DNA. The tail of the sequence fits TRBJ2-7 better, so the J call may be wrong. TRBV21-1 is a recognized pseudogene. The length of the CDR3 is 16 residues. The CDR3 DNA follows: TGTGCCAGCAGCACCCTCAACAGGGGCTTTGGCTACGAGCAGTACTTC. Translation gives CASSTLNRGFGYEQYF.

CDR3 region: CASSQGPSGTYEQYF. For the CDR3, the DNA is TGCGCCAGCAGCCAAGGGCCTAGCGGCACCTACGAGCAGTACTTC. The chain joins TRBV4-1 to TRBJ2-7; 7 bases fit TRBD2. Germline assignment: CDR1 MGHRA and CDR2 YSYEKL. J gave up 2 bases and V 1 base, and 5 bases lay outside the gene matches. The CDR3 totals 15 residues.

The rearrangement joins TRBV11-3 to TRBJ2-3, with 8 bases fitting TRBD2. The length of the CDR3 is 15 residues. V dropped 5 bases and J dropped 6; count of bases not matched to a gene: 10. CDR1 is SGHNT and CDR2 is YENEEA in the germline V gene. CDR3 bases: TGTGCCAGCAGCCCAGAGAGCGGGAGTGGCGATACGCAGTATTTT. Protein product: CASSPESGSGDTQYF. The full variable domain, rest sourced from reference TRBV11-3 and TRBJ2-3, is EAGVVQSPRYKIIEKKQPVAFWCNPISGHNTLYWYLQNLGQGPELLIRYENEEAVDDSQLPKDRFSAERLKGVDSTLKIQPAELGDSAVYLCASSPESGSGDTQYFGPGTRLTVL.

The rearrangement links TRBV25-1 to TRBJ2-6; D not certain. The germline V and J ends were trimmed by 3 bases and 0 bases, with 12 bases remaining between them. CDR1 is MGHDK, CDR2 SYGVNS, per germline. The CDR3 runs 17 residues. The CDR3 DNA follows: TGTGCCAGCAGTGAGAAGCCCTGGGGCTCTGGGGCCAACGTCCTGACTTTC. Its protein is CASSEKPWGSGANVLTF.